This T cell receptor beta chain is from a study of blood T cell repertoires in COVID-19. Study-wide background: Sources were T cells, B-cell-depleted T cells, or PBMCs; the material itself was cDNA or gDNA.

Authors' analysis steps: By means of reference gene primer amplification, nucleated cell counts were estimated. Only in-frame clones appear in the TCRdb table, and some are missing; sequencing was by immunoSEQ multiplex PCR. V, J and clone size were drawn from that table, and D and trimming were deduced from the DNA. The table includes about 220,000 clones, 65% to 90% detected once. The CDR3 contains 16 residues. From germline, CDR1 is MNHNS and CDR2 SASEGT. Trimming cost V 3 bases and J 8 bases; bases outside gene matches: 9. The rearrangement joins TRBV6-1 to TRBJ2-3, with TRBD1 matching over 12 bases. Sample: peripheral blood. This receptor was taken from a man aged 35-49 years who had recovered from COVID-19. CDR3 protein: CASSDYSGTGGSTQYF. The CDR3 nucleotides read TGTGCCAGCAGTGACTACTCCGGGACAGGGGGCAGTACGCAGTATTTT.